This T cell receptor (beta chain) was identified in a study of graft-versus-host responses after intestinal transplantation. Background on the study: The transplants performed in recipients were multivisceral, liver-intestinal, or isolated intestinal. Anti-thymocyte globulin was used for induction in all recipients, who then took tacrolimus and steroids for roughly three years.

Libraries were prepared by immunoSEQ multiplex PCR; TCRdb keeps only in-frame clonotypes and omits some of them. The repertoire consists of roughly 4,000 clones, with 70% to 90% occurring once and the leading ten covering about 4.9%. Researchers processed graft tissue to release intraepithelial and lamina propria lymphocytes. There are 15 residues in the CDR3. The germline gives CDR1 SEHNR, CDR2 FQNEAQ (reference sequence). V was cut by 4 bases and J by 6 bases, with 15 bases left in between. Sequences were derived from ileum tissue, sampled nearly 670 days after intestinal transplant. The gene calls are TRBV7-9 and TRBJ2-2; D ambiguous. The source is a human patient who received an intestinal transplant, so some T cells may come from the graft donor. CDR3 DNA: TGTGCCAGCAGCTCGAACAGTGTAAATTCCGGGGAGCTGTTTTTT. Its translation: CASSSNSVNSGELFF.